These T cell receptor beta chains were read from a single sample in a study of T cell repertoires in cytomegalovirus infection. No antigen has been assigned to these receptors. TCRdb analysed the reads with MiXCR anew, one entry per CDR3 protein. Seen here are 650,000 to 900,000 distinct CDR3 sequences, 25% to 30% observed once, and the top ten hold around 13%. The starting material was cultured CD8+ T cells from PBMCs, obtained from culture after CMV antigen stimulation. The receptor set was obtained from a human donor in good health (CMV status not recorded). Some clones in this sample may be carry-over from other donors' samples. The CDR3 runs from the conserved cysteine through the conserved F or W. Each record gives: V gene, CDR3 length, D gene, clone size, J gene, CDR3 protein, CDR3 DNA. D genes are given only for firm matches. Not every row has a clone size; where given, it reads once, few, many or a size class.

TRBV7-6	12	-	many	TRBJ2-1	CASSHSINEQFF	TGTGCCAGCAGCCACTCGATCAATGAGCAGTTCTTC
TRBV20-1	18	TRBD2	once	TRBJ2-2	CSAVVQTSGGPNTGELFF	TGCAGTGCGGTTGTCCAGACTAGCGGGGGACCGAACACCGGGGAGCTGTTTTTT
TRBV11-2	13	TRBD2	-	TRBJ2-3	CASSLKWSSGQYF	TGTGCCAGCAGCTTAAAGTGGTCTAGCGGGCAGTATTTT
TRBV5-6	15	-	-	TRBJ1-2	CASSLNPRGRNGYTF	TGTGCCAGCAGCTTGAATCCTCGGGGGCGGAATGGCTACACCTTC
TRBV12-3/TRBV12-4	16	TRBD1	few	TRBJ1-2	CASTPPGTAANYGYTF	TGTGCCAGCACCCCTCCGGGGACAGCCGCTAACTATGGCTACACCTTC
TRBV12-3/TRBV12-4	15	-	many	TRBJ2-5	CASSPIWTDQETQYF	TGTGCCAGCAGTCCAATCTGGACGGACCAAGAGACCCAGTACTTC
TRBV6-6	14	-	-	TRBJ1-1	CASKRPGEDTEAFF	TGTGCCAGCAAAAGGCCCGGGGAGGACACTGAAGCTTTCTTT
TRBV4-3	15	-	many	TRBJ2-5	CASSQGALEVETQYF	TGCGCCAGCAGCCAAGGGGCCCTGGAGGTGGAGACCCAGTACTTC
TRBV20-1	14	-	-	TRBJ2-5	CSARFLADQETQYF	TGCAGTGCTAGATTCCTAGCAGATCAAGAGACCCAGTACTTC
TRBV7-6	13	-	many	TRBJ2-1	CASSLGWRDEQFF	TGTGCCAGCAGCTTAGGCTGGCGGGATGAGCAGTTCTTC
TRBV27	16	TRBD2	-	TRBJ2-1	CASSPRLAGGYNEQFF	TGTGCCAGCAGTCCCCGCCTAGCGGGGGGATACAATGAGCAGTTCTTC
TRBV11-3	16	TRBD2	-	TRBJ2-1	CASSFLGGGSYNEQFF	TGTGCCAGCAGCTTCCTAGGCGGGGGCTCCTACAATGAGCAGTTCTTC
TRBV5-6	14	-	-	TRBJ2-7	CASIPGRNSYEQYF	TGTGCCAGCATCCCGGGACGTAACTCCTACGAGCAGTACTTC
TRBV12-3/TRBV12-4	15	-	-	TRBJ1-1	CASSLRPGGNTEAFF	TGTGCCAGCAGTTTACGACCTGGTGGGAACACTGAAGCTTTCTTT
TRBV7-6	17	TRBD1	-	TRBJ2-2	CASSGDRGSPGDGELFF	TGTGCCAGCAGCGGGGACAGGGGGTCCCCTGGTGACGGGGAGCTGTTTTTT
TRBV9	14	-	once	TRBJ2-3	CASSGGRPWDTQYF	TGTGCCAGCAGCGGGGGGAGACCTTGGGATACGCAGTATTTT
TRBV6-5	19	-	-	TRBJ2-6	CASSYPGQIQATGANVLTF	TGTGCCAGCAGTTACCCGGGACAAATCCAAGCCACTGGGGCCAACGTCCTGACTTTC
TRBV6-6	13	-	few	TRBJ2-1	CASSYTTPDEQFF	TGTGCCAGCAGTTACACCACCCCAGATGAGCAGTTCTTC
TRBV7-6	15	TRBD2	few	TRBJ2-5	CASLTSGGTQETQYF	TGTGCCAGCTTGACTAGCGGGGGCACCCAAGAGACCCAGTACTTC
TRBV27	13	-	-	TRBJ2-7	CASPPQRPYEQYF	TGTGCCAGCCCCCCCCAGAGGCCCTACGAGCAGTACTTC
TRBV27	14	-	-	TRBJ1-5	CASSLVRHNQPQHF	TGTGCCAGCAGTTTAGTCAGACACAATCAGCCCCAGCATTTT
TRBV7-9	15	-	few	TRBJ1-5	CASSLAGRNNQPQHF	TGTGCCAGCAGCTTAGCGGGGAGGAACAATCAGCCCCAGCATTTT
TRBV7-8	15	-	few	TRBJ2-7	CASSAWDRVAYEQYF	TGTGCCAGCAGCGCGTGGGACCGAGTCGCCTACGAGCAGTACTTC
TRBV7-6	16	-	-	TRBJ2-7	CASSLDPQVYPYEQYF	TGTGCCAGCAGCTTAGACCCCCAGGTATACCCTTACGAGCAGTACTTC
TRBV7-3	15	-	-	TRBJ2-3	CASSFLFRNTDTQYF	TGTGCCAGCAGCTTCTTGTTCAGGAACACAGATACGCAGTATTTT
TRBV6-2/TRBV6-3	17	TRBD2	-	TRBJ2-1	CASSYPTSGGPYNEQFF	TGTGCCAGCAGTTACCCGACTAGCGGGGGGCCGTACAATGAGCAGTTCTTC
TRBV4-1	16	TRBD1	-	TRBJ2-1	CASSPWGDRGFNEQFF	TGCGCCAGCAGCCCGTGGGGAGACAGGGGTTTTAATGAGCAGTTCTTC
TRBV7-9	16	TRBD2	-	TRBJ2-2	CASSQLAGDTTGELFF	TGTGCCAGCAGCCAGCTAGCGGGGGATACCACCGGGGAGCTGTTTTTT
TRBV7-6	14	-	-	TRBJ1-2	CASSLLRDNYGYTF	TGTGCCAGCAGCTTACTAAGGGATAACTATGGCTACACCTTC
TRBV4-2	11	TRBD1	-	TRBJ1-2	CASQGARSYTF	TGTGCCAGTCAGGGGGCGCGTAGCTACACCTTC
TRBV24-1	17	-	-	TRBJ1-1	CATSESDPGHSEYEAFF	TGTGCCACCAGTGAATCAGATCCGGGACACTCAGAGTACGAAGCTTTCTTT
TRBV11-1	14	-	few	TRBJ2-1	CASSLAELGSGQFF	TGTGCCAGCAGCTTAGCGGAGTTAGGGAGTGGGCAGTTCTTC
TRBV4-1	16	TRBD1	many	TRBJ1-1	CASRLDRNDMNTEAFF	TGCGCCAGCAGGCTGGACAGGAATGACATGAACACTGAAGCTTTCTTT
TRBV7-9	14	-	many	TRBJ2-5	CASTPAGERETQYF	TGTGCCAGCACCCCGGCAGGGGAGCGAGAGACCCAGTACTTC
TRBV19	16	-	few	TRBJ1-5	CASRGGGLGFNQPQHF	TGTGCCAGTAGGGGGGGCGGGCTGGGATTCAATCAGCCCCAGCATTTT
TRBV7-9	12	-	many	TRBJ1-1	CATGGFGTEAFF	TGTGCCACCGGTGGGTTTGGAACTGAAGCTTTCTTT
TRBV5-1	15	-	-	TRBJ2-7	CASGGFGTTIYEQYF	TGCGCCAGCGGGGGCTTCGGGACTACTATCTACGAGCAGTACTTC
TRBV7-8	15	TRBD1	many	TRBJ1-1	CASSMTRDRVPEAFF	TGTGCCAGCAGCATGACCCGGGACAGGGTACCTGAAGCTTTCTTT
TRBV27	13	-	-	TRBJ1-1	CASSLSEHTEAFF	TGTGCCAGCAGTTTATCGGAACACACTGAAGCTTTCTTT
TRBV5-4	16	-	-	TRBJ2-1	CASSLGEASSYNEQFF	TGTGCCAGCAGCTTGGGGGAGGCGAGCTCCTACAATGAGCAGTTCTTC
TRBV27	16	TRBD1	-	TRBJ1-2	CASSSPGQGVNYGYTF	TGTGCCAGCAGTTCACCGGGACAGGGGGTCAACTATGGCTACACCTTC
TRBV18	16	-	-	TRBJ1-3	CASSPGQRTSGNTIYF	TGTGCCAGCTCACCAGGGCAGAGAACCTCTGGAAACACCATATATTTT
TRBV6-2/TRBV6-3	18	-	-	TRBJ1-1	CASSFSGGELGWNTEAFF	TGTGCCAGCAGTTTCTCTGGGGGAGAGCTCGGCTGGAACACTGAAGCTTTCTTT
TRBV29-1	13	-	-	TRBJ1-2	CSVEMGTNYGYTF	TGCAGCGTAGAAATGGGCACCAACTATGGCTACACCTTC
TRBV27	14	-	-	TRBJ1-2	CASSPAQGAYGYTF	TGTGCCAGCAGTCCCGCCCAGGGAGCCTATGGCTACACCTTC
TRBV24-1	16	TRBD1	-	TRBJ2-1	CATSDLGDRDHNEQFF	TGTGCCACCAGTGATTTGGGGGACAGGGACCACAATGAGCAGTTCTTC
TRBV6-5	13	-	-	TRBJ2-1	CASSHRPYNEQFF	TGTGCCAGCAGCCACAGGCCGTACAATGAGCAGTTCTTC
TRBV6-1	13	-	few	TRBJ2-1	CASRPGTTIEQFF	TGTGCCAGCAGGCCGGGCACAACAATAGAGCAGTTCTTC